Presented here are 30 T cell receptor beta chains from one specimen sequenced in a study of beta chain features in type 1 diabetes. Overall study findings and caveats: Shorter TCRB CDR3s, moderately but significantly so, marked every one of the four CD4+ subsets in Type 1 diabetes patients.

The whole isolated RNA underwent reverse transcription, so sequencing captured expressed TCRB transcripts. Libraries were prepared by immunoSEQ multiplex PCR; TCRdb keeps only in-frame clonotypes and omits some of them. The sample consists of about 170,000 clones, approximately 8.1% of them appearing once. Their antigens are not known. Source material: central memory CD4+ T cells from blood. The receptors were gathered from a man aged 18 to 30 with type 1 diabetes.

The chain couples TRBV18 to TRBJ2-3; 11 bases match TRBD2. Per germline, CDR1 KGHSH and CDR2 LQKENI. The CDR3 is 16 amino acids. V shed 2 bases, J shed 1 base, and the junction held 2 bases outside the gene matches. The CDR3 nucleotides read TGTGCCAGCTCACCAACTAGCGGGGGCGGCACAGATACGCAGTATTTT. Translation: CASSPTSGGGTDTQYF.

In its sample, this clone was seen a few times. V is TRBV30 and J is TRBJ1-4; TRBD1 is a possible D gene (6 bases). V lost 4 bases and J 6 bases, leaving 18 bases between the germline ends. The CDR3 runs 15 residues. CDR1 and CDR2 from the germline V gene are GTSNPN and SVGIG (reference sequence). The CDR3 protein is CAWTPLWGRDEKLFF. In nucleotides, the CDR3 is TGTGCCTGGACCCCCCTTTGGGGGCGGGATGAAAAACTGTTTTTT.

This clone turned up a few times. The V call is TRBV5-4, the J call TRBJ1-2; 7 nucleotides match TRBD1. CDR1 SGHNT and CDR2 YYREEE come from the germline V gene (reference sequence). V was pared by 1 base and J by 8 bases, with 5 bases of the junction left unmatched. The CDR3 is 13 amino acids. The CDR3 loop is CASSLTGVEGYTF. As DNA, the CDR3 is TGTGCCAGCAGCTTGACAGGGGTGGAAGGCTACACCTTC.

V usage is TRBV5-1 and J usage is TRBJ2-5; 9 nucleotides line up with TRBD1. Germline trimming cut 0 bases from V and 0 bases from J; bases unmatched to any gene: 0. The CDR3 spans 15 residues. The germline V gene has CDR1 SGHRS and CDR2 YFSETQ. The CDR3 loop reads CASSLGDRDQETQYF. The CDR3 DNA reads TGCGCCAGCAGCTTGGGGGACAGGGACCAAGAGACCCAGTACTTC.

This chain connects TRBV28 to TRBJ2-4; 7 bases line up with TRBD1. Germline V gene sequence: CDR1 MDHEN, CDR2 SYDVKM. The CDR3 is made up of 14 amino acids. DNA of the CDR3: TGTGCTTCTTCACAGGGGATGTTCACGAACATTCAGTACTTC. Its translation is CASSQGMFTNIQYF. Based on the CDR3 plus reference TRBV28 and TRBJ2-4, the full variable domain is DVKVTQSSRYLVKRTGEKVFLECVQDMDHENMFWYRQDPGLGLRLIYFSYDVKMKEKGDIPEGYSVSREKKERFSLILESASTNQTSMYLCASSQGMFTNIQYFGAGTRLSVL.

The table lists this clone with a few counts. The V call is TRBV7-9, the J call TRBJ2-5; TRBD1 agrees at 9 bases. In germline, CDR1 is SEHNR, CDR2 FQNEAQ (reference sequence). The CDR3 has 14 residues. J gave up 4 bases and V 5 bases, and 5 bases lay outside the gene matches. This chain's CDR3 is CASSRGQGGETQYF. For the CDR3, the DNA is TGTGCCAGCAGCCGGGGACAGGGTGGAGAGACCCAGTACTTC.

The genes are TRBV6-5 and TRBJ1-3; D ambiguous. Per germline, CDR1 MNHEY and CDR2 SVGAGI. V dropped 5 bases and J dropped 3 bases, with 11 bases sitting between them. This CDR3 has 14 amino acids. DNA of the CDR3: TGTGCCAGCAGTCGAGGTTCACTTGGAAACACCATATATTTT. It translates to CASSRGSLGNTIYF.

The table lists this clone with many counts. V usage is TRBV2 and J usage is TRBJ1-5, with D perhaps matching TRBD1 (5 bases). Germline assignment: CDR1 SNHLY and CDR2 FYNNEI. The V end was cut by 4 bases, the J end by 4 bases, with 5 bases between. The CDR3 sequence is 12 residues long. The CDR3 region is CASSAGNQPQHF. CDR3 nucleotides: TGTGCCAGCAGTGCAGGGAATCAGCCCCAGCATTTT.

This clone appeared once. Written as DNA, the CDR3 is TGTGCCTGGAGGAGGGACTCTGGGGCCAACGTCCTGACTTTC. It codes for CAWRRDSGANVLTF. The chain joins TRBV30 to TRBJ2-6, with a weak D call TRBD2 (5 bases). This CDR3 is 14 amino acids long. Germline lookup yields CDR1 GTSNPN and CDR2 SVGIG (reference sequence). The V and J ends lost 3 bases and 0 bases respectively, with 6 bases between them.

The table lists this clone with a few counts. The chain joins TRBV18 to TRBJ2-3, with TRBD2 identical over 7 bases. This CDR3 spans 14 amino acids. Germline V gene data show CDR1 as KGHSH and CDR2 as LQKENI. Trimming cost V 2 bases and J 1 base; bases outside gene matches: 0. CDR3 DNA sequence: TGTGCCAGCTCACCAACTAGCGGCACAGATACGCAGTATTTT. Translation gives CASSPTSGTDTQYF.

This clone was detected only a few times. V gene TRBV7-2 combines with J gene TRBJ1-2; 10 nucleotides line up with TRBD1. V lost 3 bases and J lost 2; bases outside the gene matches: 0. From germline, CDR1 is SGHTA and CDR2 FQGNSA. The CDR3 loop spans 14 amino acids. The CDR3 spells CASSLGQGNYGYTF. In DNA, the CDR3 is TGTGCCAGCAGCTTGGGACAGGGGAACTATGGCTACACCTTC.

The chain couples TRBV28 to TRBJ2-3; no reliable D call. V was cut by 5 bases and J by 5 bases, with 5 bases left in between. This CDR3 is built from 11 residues. CDR1 and CDR2 from the germline V gene are MDHEN and SYDVKM. The CDR3 here is CASSPRDTQYF. CDR3 sequence (DNA): TGTGCCAGCAGTCCCAGAGATACGCAGTATTTT.

V gene TRBV29-1 combines with J gene TRBJ2-3; 8 nucleotides align to TRBD1. The CDR3 is made up of 12 amino acids. The J segment lost 7 bases and the V segment lost 3 bases, leaving 3 bases of the junction unmatched. Germline V gene sequence: CDR1 SQVTM, CDR2 ANQGSEA. CDR3 nucleotide sequence: TGCAGCGTTGATGGGACAGGACATACGCAGTATTTT. Translation: CSVDGTGHTQYF.

The chain is built from TRBV2 and TRBJ1-5; D gene uncertain. CDR1 and CDR2 (germline): SNHLY, FYNNEI. The ends were cut back, 4 bases at V and 6 bases at J, with 10 bases in the middle. The CDR3 contains 13 residues. In nucleotides, the CDR3 is TGTGCCAGCAGTGTTCGGGGTCTTCAGCCCCAGCATTTT. Amino acids: CASSVRGLQPQHF.

The chain recombines TRBV28 with TRBJ2-2; perhaps TRBD1 as D (5 bases). Trimming stripped 8 bases from V and 0 bases from J, with 16 bases between. The V gene's germline CDR1 is MDHEN and CDR2 SYDVKM. CDR3 length equals 16 residues. For the CDR3, the DNA is TGTGCCAGCTTACCTCAGACAGTAGCGAACACCGGGGAGCTGTTTTTT. Amino acids: CASLPQTVANTGELFF.

The chain employs TRBV7-2 and TRBJ2-6; no clear D gene. The CDR3 is 14 residues long. Germline V gene lookup returns CDR1 SGHTA and CDR2 FQGNSA. V was trimmed by 6 bases and J by 0 bases, leaving 6 bases between them. CDR3 in amino acids: CASSILSGANVLTF. The CDR3 DNA follows: TGTGCCAGCAGTATTCTCTCTGGGGCCAACGTCCTGACTTTC.

The V call is TRBV4-3, the J call TRBJ1-2; TRBD1 agrees at 7 bases. V lost 1 base to trimming and J lost 5 bases; unmatched junction nucleotides: 10. There are 16 residues in the CDR3. Germline-derived CDR1 and CDR2 are LGHNA and YSLEER. This CDR3 reads CASSQGRDSFPYGYTF. DNA of the CDR3: TGCGCCAGCAGCCAAGGAAGGGACAGCTTTCCATATGGCTACACCTTC.

V usage is TRBV5-4 and J usage is TRBJ1-2; the match to TRBD1 covers 9 bases. Germline trimming cut 3 bases from V and 6 bases from J; bases unmatched to any gene: 3. This CDR3 spans 13 amino acids. Germline CDR1 reads SGHNT; CDR2 reads YYREEE (reference sequence). Here the CDR3 DNA reads TGTGCCAGCAGCTGGGACAGGGCCAATGGCTACACCTTC. Translating gives CASSWDRANGYTF. Full variable domain (outside the CDR3, taken from reference TRBV5-4 and TRBJ1-2): ETGVTQSPTHLIKTRGQQVTLRCSSQSGHNTVSWYQQALGQGPQFIFQYYREEENGRGNFPPRFSGLQFPNYSSELNVNALELDDSALYLCASSWDRANGYTFGSGTRLTVV.

This clone has a handful of counts. The V gene is TRBV7-9, the J gene TRBJ2-5; D gene unclear. Germline-derived CDR1 and CDR2 are SEHNR and FQNEAQ (reference sequence). CDR3 size: 14 residues. The V gene lost 1 base and the J gene lost 3 bases, with 9 bases spanning the gap. The CDR3, as DNA: TGTGCCAGCAGCTTAGAGCAGACTGAAGAGACCCAGTACTTC. Amino acid sequence: CASSLEQTEETQYF.

The CDR3 coding sequence is TGTGCCAGCACCAACTTGGGGGGAGGGGACACCTACGAGCAGTACTTC. The encoded protein is CASTNLGGGDTYEQYF. This rearrangement joins TRBV2 to TRBJ2-7; D perhaps matches TRBD2 (7 bases). There are 16 residues in the CDR3. Germline V gives CDR1 SNHLY, CDR2 FYNNEI. Trimming pared 7 bases from V and 2 bases from J, leaving 21 bases between.

In this sample, this clone turned up a few times. This chain links TRBV28 with TRBJ1-4; TRBD1 matches 11 bases. Germline V gene data show CDR1 as MDHEN and CDR2 as SYDVKM. The CDR3 runs to 15 residues. Unmatched junction bases numbered 6, after V lost 2 bases and J lost 10 bases. The CDR3 nucleotides are TGTGCCAGCAGTTTAGGGCCGGACAGGGGGCCAAAACTGTTTTTT. Translation gives CASSLGPDRGPKLFF.

This clone was counted a few times. The gene calls are TRBV9 and TRBJ2-5; TRBD1 matches at 7 bases. V was pared by 6 bases and J by 3 bases, with 14 bases of the junction left unmatched. The germline V gene encodes CDR1 SGDLS and CDR2 YYNGEE. CDR3 length: 16 residues. The CDR3 loop reads CASTDPVQGVEETQYF. CDR3 nucleotide sequence: TGTGCCAGCACCGATCCTGTGCAGGGGGTAGAAGAGACCCAGTACTTC.

This clone has just a few counts. The rearrangement joins TRBV4-1 to TRBJ2-7, with D perhaps matching TRBD2 (6 bases). The V end lost 1 base, the J end lost 3 bases, and 16 bases lay between the germline ends. CDR3 length equals 16 residues. The germline V gene has CDR1 MGHRA and CDR2 YSYEKL. Here the CDR3 DNA reads TGCGCCAGCAGCCAAGGGACGGCAGGAGGGATCTACGAGCAGTACTTC. This encodes CASSQGTAGGIYEQYF.

This clone has at least ten counts. V usage is TRBV19 and J usage is TRBJ1-1; 8 bases line up with TRBD1. Trimming removed 8 bases from V and 7 bases from J; junction bases left unmatched: 12. The CDR3 totals 14 residues. CDR1 and CDR2 (germline): LNHDA, SQIVND (reference sequence). The CDR3 DNA follows: TGTGCCAGTCGCGTGGACAGGGCTTATGGTGAAGCTTTCTTT. Protein product: CASRVDRAYGEAFF. Drawing the rest from reference TRBV19 and TRBJ1-1, the complete variable domain is DGGITQSPKYLFRKEGQNVTLSCEQNLNHDAMYWYRQDPGQGLRLIYYSQIVNDFQKGDIAEGYSVSREKKESFPLTVTSAQKNPTAFYLCASRVDRAYGEAFFGQGTRLTVV.

This clone showed up just a few times. The gene calls are TRBV7-9 and TRBJ2-1; 9 bases align to TRBD2. The junction had 9 bases not matched to a gene; V was cut back by 5 bases and J by 7 bases. This CDR3 is 15 amino acids long. Germline V lookup: CDR1 SEHNR, CDR2 FQNEAQ (reference sequence). The CDR3 is CASSILAGLDNEQFF. CDR3 coding DNA: TGTGCCAGCAGCATTCTAGCGGGGCTTGATAATGAGCAGTTCTTC.

This clone showed up just a few times. The chain links TRBV28 to TRBJ1-5; D unresolved. Per the germline V gene, CDR1 is MDHEN and CDR2 is SYDVKM. The CDR3 is 16 residues long. Trimming took off 4 bases at V and 2 bases at J, with 15 bases between the two ends. The CDR3 region has the DNA TGTGCCAGCAGTTCCAACCGCGCCGGGGGCAATCAGCCCCAGCATTTT. This gives the protein CASSSNRAGGNQPQHF.

This clone was picked up a small number of times. This sequence joins TRBV7-8 and TRBJ1-2; D is possibly TRBD1 (5 bases). CDR1 and CDR2 from the germline V gene are SGHVS and FQNEAQ. This CDR3 is 16 amino acids long. V lost 1 base to trimming and J lost 4 bases, with 16 bases between them. CDR3 nucleotides: TGTGCCAGCAGCTTAGAGCGGGGACGGATCTCCTATGGCTACACCTTC. Protein: CASSLERGRISYGYTF.

This clone turned up a few times. This chain links TRBV19 with TRBJ2-2, with D perhaps TRBD1 (6 bases). Germline CDR1 LNHDA, CDR2 SQIVND (reference sequence). The CDR3 covers 14 residues. Trimming cost V 5 bases and J 6 bases, with 13 bases left between them. Here the CDR3 reads CASSLPGQSGELFF. CDR3 DNA: TGTGCCAGTAGTCTACCCGGACAGTCCGGGGAGCTGTTTTTT.

This clone showed up just a few times. V and J are TRBV9 and TRBJ1-1, with 7 nucleotides matching TRBD1. CDR3 length: 17 amino acids. The ends lost 0 bases at V and 3 bases at J; junction bases unmatched: 11. The germline gives CDR1 SGDLS, CDR2 YYNGEE. The CDR3 region is CASSVGLAGTEDTEAFF. The CDR3 nucleotides are TGTGCCAGCAGCGTAGGTCTTGCCGGGACAGAGGACACTGAAGCTTTCTTT.

The chain uses TRBV5-4 and TRBJ2-2; tentatively, D is TRBD1 (5 bases). Germline V gene data show CDR1 as SGHNT and CDR2 as YYREEE (reference sequence). V was cut by 0 bases and J by 7 bases, with 10 bases left in between. This CDR3 spans 14 amino acids. CDR3 sequence (DNA): TGTGCCAGCAGCTTGGGACAGAAGGACGGGGAGCTGTTTTTT. Amino acids: CASSLGQKDGELFF.